The clone carrying this TCR beta chain was recorded at least ten times. This sample stems from a study of breast tumors, draining lymph nodes, adjacent tissues. TCRdb re-called the multiplex PCR reads with MiXCR, one entry per CDR3 protein. The table records around 290,000 distinct CDR3 sequences, roughly 31% of them present only once. The germline CDR1 and CDR2 sequences are LNHDA and SQIVND (reference sequence). The CDR3 runs to 13 residues. With 8 bases clipped from V and 4 bases from J, the junction kept 4 bases outside the gene matches. Breast cancer patients provided tissue from their axillary draining lymph nodes.

The TCR originated in a female donor with breast cancer. Some clones in this sample may be carry-over from other donors' samples. The chain employs TRBV19 and TRBJ2-7; 11 nucleotides agree with TRBD2. Sequencing input: axillary lymph node tissue. The CDR3 sequence is CASSTSGKYEQYF. The CDR3 DNA sequence: TGTGCCAGTTCGACTAGCGGGAAATACGAGCAGTACTTC. Together with reference TRBV19 and TRBJ2-7, the CDR3 gives the full variable domain: DGGITQSPKYLFRKEGQNVTLSCEQNLNHDAMYWYRQDPGQGLRLIYYSQIVNDFQKGDIAEGYSVSREKKESFPLTVTSAQKNPTAFYLCASSTSGKYEQYFGPGTRLTVT.